Each of the 8 T cell receptor beta chains below was sequenced from the same sample in a study of identifying expanded T cells in peripheral blood. Sequenced by immunoSEQ multiplex PCR; TCRdb stores in-frame clones only, minus some. The table has 97,000 or so clones, approximately 90% seen once. Sequencing input: blood. The origin of the receptors is a person aged 18 to 75 in good health.

V usage is TRBV7-2 and J usage is TRBJ1-1, with D possibly matching TRBD1 (6 bases). V lost 3 bases and J 6 bases, leaving 14 bases between the germline ends. Germline V gene lookup returns CDR1 SGHTA and CDR2 FQGNSA. This CDR3 comprises 14 residues. CDR3 residues: CASSFSRGGAEAFF. CDR3 coding DNA: TGTGCCAGCAGCTTTTCCAGAGGGGGGGCTGAAGCTTTCTTT. The whole variable domain, remainder taken from reference TRBV7-2 and TRBJ1-1, is GAGVSQSPSNKVTEKGKDVELRCDPISGHTALYWYRQSLGQGLEFLIYFQGNSAPDKSGLPSDRFSAERTGGSVSTLTIQRTQQEDSAVYLCASSFSRGGAEAFFGQGTRLTVV.

The V gene is TRBV7-8, the J gene TRBJ1-1; D is possibly TRBD1 (5 bases). The germline CDR1 and CDR2 sequences are SGHVS and FQNEAQ. The CDR3 is 14 residues long. The V end lost 3 bases, the J end lost 7 bases, and 15 bases lay between the germline ends. CDR3 coding DNA: TGTGCCAGCAGCTTCCTCAGGGATTTGGGTGAAGCTTTCTTT. Its translation: CASSFLRDLGEAFF.

This clone appeared a few times. This chain links TRBV14 with TRBJ1-2; D not certain. There are 15 residues in the CDR3. V was trimmed by 0 bases and J by 5 bases, leaving 13 bases between them. Germline V gives CDR1 SGHDN, CDR2 FVKESK. The CDR3 spells CASSQDIFPQYGYTF. The CDR3 nucleotides read TGTGCCAGCAGCCAAGATATTTTTCCCCAATATGGCTACACCTTC.

The chain couples TRBV4-3 to TRBJ2-1; the D is unclear. Germline assignment: CDR1 LGHNA and CDR2 YSLEER. This CDR3 region has 13 residues. V gave up 1 base and J gave up 6 bases, with 7 bases separating them. The CDR3 protein is CASSQVVANEQFF. The CDR3 nucleotides are TGCGCCAGCAGCCAAGTAGTTGCCAATGAGCAGTTCTTC.

The chain has TRBV19 and TRBJ1-5, with a weak D call TRBD1 (6 bases). The length of the CDR3 is 15 residues. Germline V gene lookup returns CDR1 LNHDA and CDR2 SQIVND (reference sequence). V was trimmed by 5 bases and J by 0 bases, leaving 11 bases between them. As DNA, the CDR3 is TGTGCCAGTAGTCCGACAGGATATAGCAATCAGCCCCAGCATTTT. Amino acid sequence: CASSPTGYSNQPQHF. Full variable domain (remainder filled in from reference TRBV19 and TRBJ1-5): DGGITQSPKYLFRKEGQNVTLSCEQNLNHDAMYWYRQDPGQGLRLIYYSQIVNDFQKGDIAEGYSVSREKKESFPLTVTSAQKNPTAFYLCASSPTGYSNQPQHFGDGTRLSIL.

This sequence joins TRBV27 and TRBJ2-7; tentative D call: TRBD1 (6 bases). This CDR3 is built from 14 residues. The V gene lost 8 bases and the J gene lost 2 bases, with 16 bases spanning the gap. Germline V gives CDR1 MNHEY, CDR2 SMNVEV (reference sequence). In DNA form, the CDR3 reads TGTGCCAGCCGTTCTCACGACAGGACCTACGAGCAGTACTTC. Its protein product is CASRSHDRTYEQYF.

This clone has only one observation. V is TRBV28 and J is TRBJ1-4, with 9 nucleotides matching TRBD1. Germline CDR1 MDHEN, CDR2 SYDVKM. Trimming cost V 8 bases and J 8 bases; bases outside gene matches: 9. The CDR3 sequence is 14 residues long. The CDR3 is CASRDRGSVEKLFF. The CDR3 coding sequence is TGTGCCAGCCGAGACAGGGGGTCTGTCGAAAAACTGTTTTTT.

The J gene is TRBJ2-1, the V gene TRBV28, with TRBD2 as a possible D gene (5 bases). Germline CDR1 MDHEN, CDR2 SYDVKM. CDR3 length: 17 residues. V was shortened by 2 bases and J by 2 bases, with 16 bases between the two germline ends. Here the CDR3 reads CASSLHGGGLTYNEQFF. The DNA for the CDR3 is TGTGCCAGCAGTTTACATGGCGGCGGGCTAACCTACAATGAGCAGTTCTTC.